A single T cell receptor beta chain is shown here with its context. Its antigen is as yet unknown. One end of the junction is discordant with germline, which a read error may explain. The data originate from a study of cytomegalovirus exposure and HLA in healthy donors. Overall study results and limits: It was 150 or so TCR beta chains that were listed as cytomegalovirus-associated. In a later analysis, first-cohort TCR clusters were found to tend to co-occur in the approximately 120 validation repertoires.

Here immunoSEQ multiplex PCR was the method, and the copy in TCRdb shows in-frame clones only, minus some. The sample shows approximately 220,000 clones, approximately 88% of them seen only once. There are 14 residues in the CDR3. Looked up from germline, CDR1 is SSHAT and CDR2 is FNYEAQ (reference sequence). V gene TRBV7-7 combines with J gene TRBJ2-2; D remains unclear. This sequence was found in a woman aged 25 to 39 in good health and CMV-seropositive. The sample taken for sequencing was PBMCs. CDR3 residues: CASSRTPRFGELFF. Here the CDR3 DNA reads TGTGCTAGCAGCCGGACCCCGAGATTCGGGGAGCTGTTTTTT.